The 13 T cell receptor beta chains below were found in one sample sequenced in a study of cytomegalovirus exposure and HLA in healthy donors. PCR involved 60 Vbeta and 13 Jbeta primers. Libraries were prepared by immunoSEQ multiplex PCR; TCRdb keeps only in-frame clonotypes and omits some of them. The data contain 250,000 to 350,000 clones, 75% to 90% of them singletons. The sample was PBMCs. These receptors all come from a man in his forties in good health and CMV-seropositive.

This chain links TRBV7-3 with TRBJ2-1, with 10 nucleotides matching TRBD2. Germline-derived CDR1 and CDR2 are SGHTA and FQGTGA. The CDR3 runs to 15 residues. The V gene end was trimmed by 3 bases and the J gene end by 4 bases; junction bases not matched to a gene: 3. CDR3 nucleotides: TGTGCCAGCAGCTTGGGACTAGCGTCGTACAATGAGCAGTTCTTC. This codes for CASSLGLASYNEQFF. The full variable domain, with the rest looked up from reference TRBV7-3 and TRBJ2-1, is GAGVSQTPSNKVTEKGKYVELRCDPISGHTALYWYRQSLGQGPEFLIYFQGTGAADDSGLPNDRFFAVRPEGSVSTLKIQRTERGDSAVYLCASSLGLASYNEQFFGPGTRLTVL.

V usage is TRBV7-9 and J usage is TRBJ2-1; the match to TRBD2 covers 8 bases. The V segment lost 3 bases and the J segment 5 bases; nucleotides outside the gene matches: 3. Germline V lookup: CDR1 SEHNR, CDR2 FQNEAQ (reference sequence). This CDR3 contains 14 residues. This CDR3 reads CASSFGGRNNEQFF. For the CDR3, the DNA is TGTGCCAGCAGCTTTGGCGGGAGGAACAATGAGCAGTTCTTC.

This clone has a single count. This chain joins TRBV9 and TRBJ2-7; a possible D gene is TRBD2 (5 bases). Germline V gene lookup returns CDR1 SGDLS and CDR2 YYNGEE. V was trimmed by 4 bases and J by 0 bases, leaving 11 bases between them. The CDR3 has 14 amino acids. CDR3 in amino acids: CASSYGLASYEQYF. CDR3 DNA: TGTGCCAGCAGCTATGGACTGGCCTCCTACGAGCAGTACTTC.

This clone was seen more than once but under ten times. The rearrangement uses TRBV5-5 and TRBJ1-4; D is undetermined. The CDR3 is made up of 14 amino acids. Per germline, CDR1 SGHKS and CDR2 YYEKEE (reference sequence). The V end was cut by 2 bases, the J end by 0 bases, with 5 bases between. Here the CDR3 DNA reads TGTGCCAGCAGCTTCAGATCAACTAATGAAAAACTGTTTTTT. Translating gives CASSFRSTNEKLFF.

The chain has TRBV27 and TRBJ1-4, with D possibly being TRBD1 (6 bases). In germline, CDR1 is MNHEY, CDR2 SMNVEV (reference sequence). V was clipped by 10 bases and J by 6 bases, with 24 bases between them. The CDR3 extends over 16 amino acids. The CDR3 region is CANPLFGGVIYEKLFF. CDR3 bases: TGTGCCAACCCCCTCTTTGGGGGCGTGATATATGAAAAACTGTTTTTT.

This clone showed up just once. The gene calls are TRBV2 and TRBJ1-4, with a possible D match to TRBD1 (6 bases). CDR3 length: 15 residues. In germline, CDR1 is SNHLY, CDR2 FYNNEI. V was pared by 6 bases and J by 8 bases, with 19 bases between. The CDR3 DNA reads as TGTGCCAGCAGGCCCCGGGGGGCCGGCGGGGAAAAACTGTTTTTT. Encoded protein: CASRPRGAGGEKLFF.

This chain joins TRBV27 and TRBJ2-3; perhaps TRBD1 as D (5 bases). Per germline, CDR1 MNHEY and CDR2 SMNVEV (reference sequence). Deletions cut 8 bases from V and 1 base from J, with 16 bases between. The CDR3 consists of 15 residues. The CDR3 loop is CASGARATRTDTQYF. The CDR3 region has the DNA TGTGCCAGCGGGGCCCGGGCCACCCGCACAGATACGCAGTATTTT.

This clone was detected once. The rearrangement uses TRBV19 and TRBJ2-1; the match to TRBD2 covers 7 bases. The CDR3 spans 12 residues. CDR1 LNHDA and CDR2 SQIVND come from the germline V gene (reference sequence). V trimming: 10 bases; J trimming: 4 bases; junction bases outside the gene matches: 4. CDR3 amino acids: CATQAGYNEQFF. CDR3 DNA: TGTGCCACCCAAGCGGGGTACAATGAGCAGTTCTTC. The complete variable domain, with remaining parts taken from reference TRBV19 and TRBJ2-1, reads DGGITQSPKYLFRKEGQNVTLSCEQNLNHDAMYWYRQDPGQGLRLIYYSQIVNDFQKGDIAEGYSVSREKKESFPLTVTSAQKNPTAFYLCATQAGYNEQFFGPGTRLTVL.

This sequence joins TRBV25-1 and TRBJ1-1; no reliable D call. V was pared by 6 bases and J by 6 bases, with 14 bases between. Germline CDR1 reads MGHDK; CDR2 reads SYGVNS. The length of the CDR3 is 13 residues. CDR3: CASSDYFGPEAFF. The CDR3 DNA follows: TGTGCCAGCAGCGATTATTTCGGTCCTGAAGCTTTCTTT. Drawing the rest from reference TRBV25-1 and TRBJ1-1, the complete variable domain is EADIYQTPRYLVIGTGKKITLECSQTMGHDKMYWYQQDPGMELHLIHYSYGVNSTEKGDLSSESTVSRIRTEHFPLTLESARPSHTSQYLCASSDYFGPEAFFGQGTRLTVV.

The genes are TRBV7-9 and TRBJ2-2, with 9 bases lining up with TRBD1. From germline, CDR1 is SEHNR and CDR2 FQNEAQ (reference sequence). V lost 5 bases, J lost 8 bases, and 9 bases stayed unmatched. CDR3 length: 15 amino acids. The CDR3 spells CASSKPGQGFGELFF. The CDR3 bases are TGTGCCAGCAGCAAACCGGGACAGGGTTTTGGGGAGCTGTTTTTT.

The genes are TRBV5-4 and TRBJ2-5; D not resolved. CDR1 and CDR2 (germline): SGHNT, YYREEE (reference sequence). This CDR3 spans 13 amino acids. V gave up 0 bases and J gave up 1 base, with 4 bases separating them. DNA for the CDR3: TGTGCCAGCAGCTTGGATAGCCAAGAGACCCAGTACTTC. It translates to CASSLDSQETQYF. The variable domain in full, with the rest retrieved from reference TRBV5-4 and TRBJ2-5, is ETGVTQSPTHLIKTRGQQVTLRCSSQSGHNTVSWYQQALGQGPQFIFQYYREEENGRGNFPPRFSGLQFPNYSSELNVNALELDDSALYLCASSLDSQETQYFGPGTRLLVL.

The chain joins TRBV9 to TRBJ2-2; TRBD2 agrees at 12 bases. V lost 3 bases to trimming and J lost 6 bases; unmatched junction nucleotides: 6. There are 16 residues in the CDR3. Germline V gene lookup returns CDR1 SGDLS and CDR2 YYNGEE. CDR3 coding DNA: TGTGCCAGCAGCGCTAGACTAGCGGGAGATTCCGGGGAGCTGTTTTTT. Translating it yields CASSARLAGDSGELFF.

J is TRBJ2-7 and V is TRBV28; perhaps TRBD1 as D (6 bases). Germline lookup yields CDR1 MDHEN and CDR2 SYDVKM. The CDR3 extends over 14 amino acids. The V end lost 4 bases, the J end lost 3 bases, and 13 bases lay between the germline ends. CDR3 DNA: TGTGCCAGCAGTTCCATTAGACAGGTCTACGAGCAGTACTTC. Amino acids: CASSSIRQVYEQYF. Complete variable domain (other parts from reference TRBV28 and TRBJ2-7): DVKVTQSSRYLVKRTGEKVFLECVQDMDHENMFWYRQDPGLGLRLIYFSYDVKMKEKGDIPEGYSVSREKKERFSLILESASTNQTSMYLCASSSIRQVYEQYFGPGTRLTVT.